This TCR beta chain came from a study of T cells expressing NK-cell markers. Study as a whole: Eight donors were sequenced, of whom seven were HCMV-seropositive, while the remaining one was HCMV-seronegative.

The CDR3 covers 17 residues. TCRdb reprocessed the 5' RACE reads; each CDR3 protein has one entry and no DNA is given. The sample data list about 460,000 distinct CDR3 sequences. This chain joins TRBV12-3 or TRBV12-4 and TRBJ2-5; with no DNA, the TCRdb D assignment of TRBD2 cannot be verified. Sequencing was performed on blood T cells: a sorted CD56 or NKG2C T cell subset, CD4+ or CD8+ T cells, or bulk PBMC T cells (not recorded which). This sequence originates from a woman in her forties or fifties in good health. CDR3 residues: CASSTWTSGRIRETQYF.